Listed below are T cell receptor beta chains from one sample, sequenced in a study of blood T cell repertoires in COVID-19. The assay was immunoSEQ multiplex PCR, and TCRdb's table has in-frame clones only and misses some. Here the sample spans roughly 180,000 clones, about 70% being singletons. The sequenced material came from peripheral blood. All receptors derive from a woman between 50 and 59 years old with active or convalescent COVID-19. Both conserved end residues are trimmed from each CDR3. The order of the fields is clone size, J gene, V gene, CDR3 protein. Only some rows state a clone size, as once, few, many or a class for expanded clones.

. | TRBJ1-1 | TRBV3-1/TRBV3-2 | ASSGLGANTEAF
. | TRBJ2-1 | TRBV5-6 | ASSLASGRANEQF
once | TRBJ1-4 | TRBV19 | ASAARGALEKLF
. | TRBJ2-2 | TRBV5-1 | ASSLGISGILNTGELF
. | TRBJ2-1 | TRBV7-3 | ASSLGQGVYNEQF
. | TRBJ2-6 | TRBV7-8 | ASSSWGTGGAGANVLT
. | TRBJ2-7 | TRBV5-4 | ASSLEGYEQY
few | TRBJ2-2 | TRBV9 | ASSELAANTGELF
. | TRBJ1-4 | TRBV5-1 | ASSPTGNEKLF
. | TRBJ1-2 | TRBV6-5 | ASRPDRDYGYT
. | TRBJ1-3 | TRBV19 | ASSSESRGPGNTIY
. | TRBJ2-3 | TRBV9 | ASSVMEGGASDTQY
. | TRBJ2-4 | TRBV29-1 | SVDPRTGGKNIQY
. | TRBJ1-5 | TRBV2 | ASSEGAGRSQPQH
. | TRBJ1-2 | TRBV16 | ASSPAGNYGYT
. | TRBJ1-2 | TRBV11-2 | ASSPQSGGYGYT
. | TRBJ1-5 | TRBV10-3 | AISDGEVNQPQH
. | TRBJ2-1 | TRBV24-1 | ATSDLTSGKNNEQF
. | TRBJ2-2 | TRBV2 | ASGDRGIAGELF
. | TRBJ2-6 | TRBV28 | ASSRPPTKWANVLT
. | TRBJ1-1 | TRBV6-1 | ASSEGSGRTQAF
. | TRBJ2-5 | TRBV7-7 | ASSQAGGETQY
. | TRBJ1-2 | TRBV11-3 | ASSLQGGYGYT
. | TRBJ2-1 | TRBV2 | ASRGTGGFYNEQF
. | TRBJ1-1 | TRBV7-8 | ASSLDQGAMDTEAF
. | TRBJ2-3 | TRBV4-3 | ASSQVFGSDTQY
. | TRBJ2-1 | TRBV5-4 | ASSWDRDNEQF
. | TRBJ1-2 | TRBV11-2 | ASATNFRNGIYGYT
. | TRBJ2-3 | TRBV5-1 | ASSLASGSGTDTQY
. | TRBJ1-2 | TRBV6-2/TRBV6-3 | ASSKGDYGGYT
. | TRBJ1-3 | TRBV19 | ASSTTGAGNTIY
. | TRBJ1-2 | TRBV7-9 | ASSGQGSGYGYT
. | TRBJ2-7 | TRBV5-1 | ASSSTDRLPYEQY
. | TRBJ2-3 | TRBV7-9 | ASSSRRDGTDTQY
. | TRBJ2-5 | TRBV3-1/TRBV3-2 | ASSLEPRRETQY
once | TRBJ2-1 | TRBV2 | ASRYSFHEQF
. | TRBJ2-6 | TRBV29-1 | SVSPGTGENSGANVLT
. | TRBJ1-3 | TRBV28 | ASSPMTGGGGNTIY
. | TRBJ2-3 | TRBV7-3 | ASSINGLAGNTDTQY
. | TRBJ2-6 | TRBV6-5 | ASRDRGSGANVLT
. | TRBJ1-1 | TRBV4-2 | ASSQSGREWDTEAF
. | TRBJ2-7 | TRBV2 | ASIRDRGDEQY
. | TRBJ1-1 | TRBV3-1/TRBV3-2 | ASSQGGQAF
. | TRBJ1-3 | TRBV7-9 | ASTMSSGNTIY
. | TRBJ2-1 | TRBV18 | ASSPLRGTYNEQF
. | TRBJ2-3 | TRBV11-2 | ASSSGPGGY
. | TRBJ1-2 | TRBV7-8 | ASSRQGVGGYT
. | TRBJ1-1 | TRBV5-1 | ASSLPRGNTEAF
few | TRBJ2-1 | TRBV18 | ASSPTSGTYEQF
. | TRBJ1-6 | TRBV5-5 | ASSLERTANSPLH
. | TRBJ1-1 | TRBV4-3 | ASSQDRSRPEAF
. | TRBJ2-7 | TRBV27 | ASSPRDRGNEQY
. | TRBJ1-1 | TRBV7-2 | ASSFQGGNTEAF
. | TRBJ2-2 | TRBV29-1 | SVGVAGRNTGELF
. | TRBJ2-1 | TRBV12-3/TRBV12-4 | ASTVSSAREQF
few | TRBJ2-3 | TRBV2 | ASSGEAGGPDTQY
few | TRBJ1-5 | TRBV19 | ASSVLRGQPQH
. | TRBJ1-2 | TRBV6-5 | ASKRTGNYGYT
. | TRBJ2-3 | TRBV6-5 | ATLGLLTDTQY
. | TRBJ2-5 | TRBV6-5 | ASSYATGGSQETQY